Each of the 30 T cell receptor beta chains below was sequenced from the same sample in a study of T cells in tuberculosis. As to time point: new active TB diagnosis, blood taken before or within 7 days of starting treatment. Sequencing used immunoSEQ multiplex PCR; TCRdb keeps in-frame clones, though not all of them. The sample yields approximately 40,000 clones, approximately 94% seen once. Sequencing used PBMCs, obtained at tuberculosis diagnosis. The receptors were gathered from an adult with tuberculosis.

This chain links TRBV18 with TRBJ1-5; D is possibly TRBD1 (6 bases). The CDR3 length is 13 residues. V lost 2 bases and J lost 5, with 7 bases in between. Germline loops: CDR1 KGHSH, CDR2 LQKENI. The CDR3 sequence: CASSPDRHQPQHF. The CDR3 bases are TGTGCCAGCTCACCAGACAGGCATCAGCCCCAGCATTTT.

This chain links TRBV2 with TRBJ1-2; 7 bases are a match to TRBD1. CDR1 is SNHLY and CDR2 is FYNNEI in the germline V gene. With V trimmed by 6 bases and J by 0 bases, 7 bases remained unmatched. The CDR3 is 15 residues long. This CDR3 is CASRVGDRANYGYTF. As DNA, the CDR3 is TGTGCCAGCAGAGTTGGGGACAGAGCTAACTATGGCTACACCTTC.

The rearrangement uses TRBV7-8 and TRBJ1-5; 7 positions match TRBD1. The CDR3 consists of 15 residues. The V segment lost 5 bases and the J segment 3 bases; nucleotides outside the gene matches: 7. The germline gives CDR1 SGHVS, CDR2 FQNEAQ. The chain's CDR3 is CASSPTGLFNQPQHF. CDR3 nucleotides: TGTGCCAGCAGCCCGACAGGGCTGTTCAATCAGCCCCAGCATTTT.

CDR3 sequence reads: CASKDIQRDEQFF. DNA for the CDR3: TGCGCCAGCAAGGACATTCAACGCGATGAGCAGTTCTTC. The chain employs TRBV10-2 and TRBJ2-1; maybe TRBD1 (5 bases). V lost 7 bases to trimming and J lost 8 bases, with 15 bases between them. The CDR3 runs to 13 residues. The germline CDR1 and CDR2 sequences are WSHSY and SAAADI.

The V and J genes are TRBV29-1 and TRBJ2-7, with a weak D call TRBD1 (6 bases). This CDR3 spans 13 amino acids. CDR1 is SQVTM, CDR2 ANQGSEA, per germline. Deletions cut 5 bases from V and 2 bases from J, with 13 bases between. CDR3 protein: CSVSRTGTYEQYF. The DNA of the CDR3 is TGCAGCGTTTCAAGAACAGGGACCTACGAGCAGTACTTC.

The chain joins TRBV5-1 to TRBJ1-1; TRBD1 matches 7 bases. J was trimmed by 2 bases and V by 5 bases; bases with no gene match: 6. The CDR3 is made up of 14 amino acids. Germline CDR1 SGHRS, CDR2 YFSETQ. CDR3 amino acids: CASSSTGVNTEAFF. The CDR3 nucleotides read TGCGCCAGCAGTTCTACAGGGGTAAACACTGAAGCTTTCTTT. Together with reference TRBV5-1 and TRBJ1-1, the CDR3 gives the full variable domain: KAGVTQTPRYLIKTRGQQVTLSCSPISGHRSVSWYQQTPGQGLQFLFEYFSETQRNKGNFPGRFSGRQFSNSRSEMNVSTLELGDSALYLCASSSTGVNTEAFFGQGTRLTVV.

The chain employs TRBV27 and TRBJ2-7; weak D call: TRBD1 (6 bases). The V end was cut by 5 bases, the J end by 2 bases, with 7 bases between. The CDR3 runs to 12 residues. Looked up from germline, CDR1 is MNHEY and CDR2 is SMNVEV (reference sequence). The CDR3 region is CASSPGAYEQYF. The CDR3 nucleotides read TGTGCCAGCAGTCCAGGGGCCTACGAGCAGTACTTC.

The count of this clone is one. The rearrangement links TRBV18 to TRBJ2-7, with TRBD1 matching 11 bases. With 4 bases clipped from V and 2 bases from J, the junction kept 7 bases outside the gene matches. Germline V gene data show CDR1 as KGHSH and CDR2 as LQKENI. This CDR3 spans 16 amino acids. CDR3 loop: CASSRGRDRGTYEQYF. CDR3 nucleotides: TGTGCCAGCTCACGCGGAAGGGACAGGGGGACCTACGAGCAGTACTTC.

The CDR3 coding sequence is TGCAGTGTCTCCCCCCAGTACTTC. Translated, it gives CSVSPQYF. V usage is TRBV20-1 and J usage is TRBJ2-7; D is ambiguous. V shed 7 bases and J shed 10 bases, with 8 bases lying between them. The CDR3 loop spans 8 amino acids. The germline CDR1 and CDR2 sequences are DFQATT and SNEGSKA (reference sequence).

This chain links TRBV4-1 with TRBJ2-3; 10 bases match TRBD2. J lost 0 bases, V lost 2 bases, and 11 bases had no gene match. This CDR3 is built from 19 residues. Per the germline V gene, CDR1 is MGHRA and CDR2 is YSYEKL. CDR3 sequence (DNA): TGCGCCAGCAGCCAAAGTTTCGGAGCGGGGGGGATAAGCACAGATACGCAGTATTTT. Translated: CASSQSFGAGGISTDTQYF.

The chain recombines TRBV4-3 with TRBJ1-1; maybe TRBD1 (5 bases). Germline V gene lookup returns CDR1 LGHNA and CDR2 YSLEER. The germline V and J ends were trimmed by 0 bases and 8 bases, with 10 bases remaining between them. CDR3 length equals 13 residues. This CDR3 is CASSQDGWGEAFF. Written as DNA, the CDR3 is TGCGCCAGCAGCCAAGACGGGTGGGGCGAAGCTTTCTTT.

The V and J genes are TRBV6-4 and TRBJ2-3; 16 positions agree with TRBD2. The CDR3 is made up of 16 amino acids. Germline CDR1 reads MRHNA; CDR2 reads SNTAGT. The ends lost 2 bases at V and 4 bases at J; junction bases unmatched: 0. This chain's CDR3 is CASSDGTSGGADTQYF. CDR3 in DNA: TGTGCCAGCAGTGACGGGACTAGCGGGGGGGCAGATACGCAGTATTTT.

The gene calls are TRBV18 and TRBJ1-1; D is possibly TRBD1 (6 bases). The CDR3 has 14 amino acids. V was clipped by 2 bases and J by 0 bases, with 7 bases between them. Germline CDR1 KGHSH, CDR2 LQKENI. CDR3 loop: CASSPTGMNTEAFF. Here the CDR3 DNA reads TGTGCCAGCTCACCAACAGGGATGAACACTGAAGCTTTCTTT.

The chain combines TRBV5-1 with TRBJ2-3, with a tentative D call TRBD2 (5 bases). From germline, CDR1 is SGHRS and CDR2 YFSETQ. Between the trimmed V and J ends, which lost 6 bases and 0 bases, there was a span of 8 bases. The CDR3 covers 13 residues. The CDR3 sequence is CASKADSTDTQYF. The CDR3 DNA follows: TGCGCCAGCAAAGCGGACAGCACAGATACGCAGTATTTT.

The chain joins TRBV2 to TRBJ2-7; D not resolved. V dropped 4 bases and J dropped 0 bases, with 10 bases sitting between them. The V gene's germline CDR1 is SNHLY and CDR2 FYNNEI. This CDR3 is built from 14 residues. CDR3 nucleotide sequence: TGTGCCAGCAGTGTAGATGTTTCCTCCTACGAGCAGTACTTC. Protein sequence: CASSVDVSSYEQYF.

The rearrangement joins TRBV4-3 to TRBJ2-7; 8 bases are shared with TRBD1. The CDR3 has 15 residues. With 4 bases clipped from V and 0 bases from J, the junction kept 5 bases outside the gene matches. Germline V gene data show CDR1 as LGHNA and CDR2 as YSLEER. This CDR3 is CASSRGQESSYEQYF. DNA of the CDR3: TGCGCCAGCAGCCGGGGACAGGAAAGCTCCTACGAGCAGTACTTC.

This chain links TRBV28 with TRBJ1-2; TRBD1 aligns across 9 bases. Unmatched junction bases numbered 10, after V lost 5 bases and J lost 6 bases. Germline CDR1 and CDR2: MDHEN and SYDVKM. This CDR3 spans 15 amino acids. The CDR3 nucleotides read TGTGCCAGCAGTATCTGGGACAGGGCATTTGATGGCTACACCTTC. Translated: CASSIWDRAFDGYTF.

V and J are TRBV2 and TRBJ2-7; possible D gene TRBD1, 5 bases. The CDR3 runs to 15 residues. The V end lost 6 bases, the J end lost 4 bases, and 19 bases lay between the germline ends. CDR1 and CDR2 (germline): SNHLY, FYNNEI. Written as DNA, the CDR3 is TGTGCCAGCAGAAGTGGTGGGCAGGGAAGGTACGAGCAGTACTTC. Translated, it gives CASRSGGQGRYEQYF.

The chain carries TRBV14 and TRBJ1-2, with D unclear. Germline assignment: CDR1 SGHDN and CDR2 FVKESK. The CDR3 is 12 residues long. V lost 0 bases, J lost 8 bases, and 7 bases lay in between. CDR3 loop: CASSQDRHGYTF. The CDR3, as DNA: TGTGCCAGCAGCCAAGACAGACACGGCTACACCTTC.

This clone qualifies as large (0.1 to 1%). The CDR3 here is CASSPLFSGYTEAFF. CDR3 DNA sequence: TGTGCCAGCAGCCCACTATTTTCGGGGTACACTGAAGCTTTCTTT. The rearrangement joins TRBV7-2 to TRBJ1-1; no firm D call. V lost 5 bases and J lost 3, with 16 bases in between. The length of the CDR3 is 15 residues. CDR1 is SGHTA and CDR2 is FQGNSA in the germline V gene.

J is TRBJ1-2 and V is TRBV7-2, with a possible D match to TRBD1 (6 bases). CDR1 and CDR2 (germline): SGHTA, FQGNSA. Trimming took off 1 base at V and 10 bases at J, with 10 bases between the two ends. This CDR3 comprises 12 residues. The CDR3 here is CASSLGRQDYTF. CDR3 nucleotide sequence: TGTGCCAGCAGCTTAGGGAGACAGGACTACACCTTC.

This clone was recorded once. V is TRBV9 and J is TRBJ1-1; TRBD1 aligns across 9 bases. The ends lost 3 bases at V and 4 bases at J; junction bases unmatched: 7. Looked up from germline, CDR1 is SGDLS and CDR2 is YYNGEE. This CDR3 has 15 amino acids. The CDR3 bases are TGTGCCAGCAGCGACCAACAGGGGGCGCTCACTGAAGCTTTCTTT. Amino acids: CASSDQQGALTEAFF.

The rearrangement joins TRBV19 to TRBJ1-1; TRBD1 might be the D (6 bases). With 5 bases removed from V and 1 base from J, the gap between germline ends came to 8 bases. The CDR3 is made up of 13 amino acids. Germline V gene lookup returns CDR1 LNHDA and CDR2 SQIVND (reference sequence). This CDR3 is CASSEQGNTEAFF. CDR3 bases: TGTGCCAGTAGTGAACAGGGGAACACTGAAGCTTTCTTT. Using reference TRBV19 and TRBJ1-1 for the parts outside the CDR3, the full variable domain is DGGITQSPKYLFRKEGQNVTLSCEQNLNHDAMYWYRQDPGQGLRLIYYSQIVNDFQKGDIAEGYSVSREKKESFPLTVTSAQKNPTAFYLCASSEQGNTEAFFGQGTRLTVV.

The V call is TRBV6-1, the J call TRBJ1-2, with 9 bases matching TRBD1. V lost 6 bases and J lost 8; bases outside the gene matches: 7. Germline V lookup: CDR1 MNHNS, CDR2 SASEGT. The CDR3 contains 13 residues. CDR3 amino acids: CASRDTGTGGYTF. The CDR3 coding sequence is TGTGCCAGCAGAGATACCGGGACAGGGGGCTACACCTTC.

The rearrangement uses TRBV9 and TRBJ2-2; D perhaps matches TRBD2 (6 bases). This CDR3 contains 16 residues. Germline CDR1 reads SGDLS; CDR2 reads YYNGEE. Trimming removed 0 bases at V and 1 base at J, with 10 bases between. The CDR3 is CASSVAGGRNTGELFF. The CDR3 DNA reads as TGTGCCAGCAGCGTAGCTGGAGGGAGGAACACCGGGGAGCTGTTTTTT.

The chain has TRBV28 and TRBJ1-5; 10 bases match TRBD1. The J segment lost 3 bases and the V segment lost 6 bases, leaving 2 bases of the junction unmatched. CDR1 is MDHEN and CDR2 is SYDVKM in the germline V gene. This CDR3 contains 14 residues. DNA for the CDR3: TGTGCCAGCAGGGGGACAGGGGACAATCAGCCCCAGCATTTT. The encoded protein is CASRGTGDNQPQHF.

V usage is TRBV7-9 and J usage is TRBJ2-3; D remains ambiguous. Trimming took off 5 bases at V and 8 bases at J, with 17 bases between the two ends. Germline CDR1 is SEHNR and CDR2 is FQNEAQ (reference sequence). This CDR3 is built from 14 residues. The CDR3, as DNA: TGTGCCAGCAGCCCCCTAAGCCACCTCGGTACGCAGTATTTT. As protein: CASSPLSHLGTQYF.

This clone was seen a handful of times. The chain uses TRBV27 and TRBJ2-7; TRBD1 agrees at 8 bases. The germline CDR1 and CDR2 sequences are MNHEY and SMNVEV (reference sequence). The V segment lost 5 bases and the J segment 0 bases; nucleotides outside the gene matches: 6. CDR3 length: 15 residues. The CDR3 nucleotides read TGTGCCAGCAGTCGACAGGGGCCAAGCTCCTACGAGCAGTACTTC. The encoded protein is CASSRQGPSSYEQYF.

The J gene is TRBJ1-5, the V gene TRBV7-2; D gene unclear. The V and J ends lost 2 bases and 6 bases respectively, with 11 bases between them. The CDR3 covers 14 residues. Germline assignment: CDR1 SGHTA and CDR2 FQGNSA. CDR3 in DNA: TGTGCCAGCAGCTTAATGGGCCGGGGTCAGCCCCAGCATTTT. Translation: CASSLMGRGQPQHF.

The rearrangement uses TRBV5-6 and TRBJ1-5; D perhaps matches TRBD1 (6 bases). Germline CDR1 is SGHDT and CDR2 is YYEEEE. V was clipped by 4 bases and J by 6 bases, with 17 bases between them. The CDR3 has 15 amino acids. CDR3 residues: CASSGGHGATQPQHF. CDR3 nucleotide sequence: TGTGCCAGCAGCGGGGGACACGGGGCGACTCAGCCCCAGCATTTT. The complete variable domain, with remaining parts taken from reference TRBV5-6 and TRBJ1-5, reads DAGVTQSPTHLIKTRGQQVTLRCSPKSGHDTVSWYQQALGQGPQFIFQYYEEEERQRGNFPDRFSGHQFPNYSSELNVNALLLGDSALYLCASSGGHGATQPQHFGDGTRLSIL.